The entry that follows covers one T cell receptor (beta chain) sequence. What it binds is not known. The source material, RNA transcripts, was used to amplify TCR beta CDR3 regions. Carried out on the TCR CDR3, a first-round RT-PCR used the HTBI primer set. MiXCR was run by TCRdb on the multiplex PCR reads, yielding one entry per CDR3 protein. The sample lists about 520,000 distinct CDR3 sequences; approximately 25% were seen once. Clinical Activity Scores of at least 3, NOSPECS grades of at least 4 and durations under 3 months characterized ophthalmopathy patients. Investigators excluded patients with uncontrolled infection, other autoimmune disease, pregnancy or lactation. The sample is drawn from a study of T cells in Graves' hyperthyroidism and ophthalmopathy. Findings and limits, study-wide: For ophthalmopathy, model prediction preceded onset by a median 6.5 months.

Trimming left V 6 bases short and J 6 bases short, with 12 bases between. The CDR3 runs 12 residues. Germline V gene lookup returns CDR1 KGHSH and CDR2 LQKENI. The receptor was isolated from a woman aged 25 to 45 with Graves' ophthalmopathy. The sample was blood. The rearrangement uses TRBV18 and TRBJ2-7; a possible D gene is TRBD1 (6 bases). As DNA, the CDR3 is TGTGCCAGCTCCCTCAGGGGAACCGAGCAGTACTTC. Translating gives CASSLRGTEQYF.